The sequence of this TCR beta chain was determined in a study of technical replicates of blood from a few donors. The protocol was immunoSEQ multiplex PCR, while the TCRdb copy is restricted to in-frame clones and leaves out a portion. The sample holds 50,000 to 60,000 clones, around 91% seen once. V shed 5 bases, J shed 2 bases, and the junction held 0 bases outside the gene matches. Germline CDR1 reads SGHAT; CDR2 reads FQNNGV. The length of the CDR3 is 13 residues. The sequence was obtained from a human donor in good health. Some clones in this sample may be carry-over from other donors' samples. Sequencing input: PBMCs. V and J are TRBV11-2 and TRBJ2-1; 7 positions agree with TRBD1. The CDR3 bases are TGTGCCAGCAGCCAGGGGGCCTACAATGAGCAGTTCTTC. It yields the protein CASSQGAYNEQFF.